These 15 T cell receptor beta chains share one sample of origin, sequenced in a study of identifying expanded T cells in peripheral blood. Libraries were prepared by immunoSEQ multiplex PCR; TCRdb keeps only in-frame clonotypes and omits some of them. Here the sample spans 100,000 or so clones, 70% to 90% being singletons. The sample consisted of blood. Receptor source: a person aged 18-70 years in good health.

J is TRBJ2-7 and V is TRBV11-3, with 13 positions matching TRBD2. The CDR3 has 17 residues. Germline trimming cut 10 bases from V and 0 bases from J; bases unmatched to any gene: 12. Germline V gene lookup returns CDR1 SGHNT and CDR2 YENEEA. CDR3 DNA: TGTGCCAACGGAACTAGCGGGGGGGTCTCCGGCTCCTACGAGCAGTACTTC. Protein sequence: CANGTSGGVSGSYEQYF.

This clone has a single count. The gene calls are TRBV7-9 and TRBJ2-3; TRBD2 matches 7 bases. CDR3 length equals 16 residues. V was pared by 5 bases and J by 5 bases, with 13 bases of the junction left unmatched. CDR1 is SEHNR and CDR2 is FQNEAQ in the germline V gene (reference sequence). The CDR3 here is CASSAYLAAEGDTQYF. DNA of the CDR3: TGTGCCAGCAGCGCCTATCTAGCGGCAGAAGGAGATACGCAGTATTTT. Based on the CDR3 plus reference TRBV7-9 and TRBJ2-3, the full variable domain is DTGVSQNPRHKITKRGQNVTFRCDPISEHNRLYWYRQTLGQGPEFLTYFQNEAQLEKSRLLSDRFSAERPKGSFSTLEIQRTEQGDSAMYLCASSAYLAAEGDTQYFGPGTRLTVL.

About this clone: One junction end does not reproduce the germline sequence, and a read error may be involved. This chain joins TRBV29-1 and TRBJ2-7; D is undetermined. The CDR3 is made up of 10 amino acids. Germline loops: CDR1 SQVTM, CDR2 ANQGSEA. In nucleotides, the CDR3 is TGCAGCGTTTTCATCTCCGAGGAGTACTTC. This gives the protein CSVFISEEYF.

The rearrangement uses TRBV7-2 and TRBJ2-5, with no clear D. The CDR3 has 14 residues. Germline V CDR1 and CDR2: SGHTA, FQGNSA. V shed 4 bases and J shed 5 bases, with 14 bases lying between them. CDR3 nucleotides: TGTGCCAGCAGCTCCCGCCTGACCGGTGAGACCCAGTACTTC. It codes for CASSSRLTGETQYF.

The V gene is TRBV6-1, the J gene TRBJ2-7; D unclear. Germline V gene lookup returns CDR1 MNHNS and CDR2 SASEGT. The CDR3 contains 14 residues. V was cut by 4 bases and J by 3 bases, with 13 bases left in between. CDR3 region: CASSGGRTLYEQYF. CDR3 sequence (DNA): TGTGCCAGCAGTGGCGGCAGGACCCTCTACGAGCAGTACTTC.

The chain couples TRBV2 to TRBJ2-4; 7 bases are shared with TRBD1. After removal of 5 bases from V and 6 bases from J, the junction contained 4 bases not matched to a gene. The CDR3 extends over 13 amino acids. Germline V gives CDR1 SNHLY, CDR2 FYNNEI. The CDR3 region has the DNA TGTGCCAGCAGTACTAACAGGGGAAACATTCAGTACTTC. This translates into CASSTNRGNIQYF.

The chain recombines TRBV6-5 with TRBJ2-7; 7 bases are shared with TRBD1. CDR1 MNHEY and CDR2 SVGAGI come from the germline V gene. V shed 3 bases and J 4 bases; nucleotides not matched to a gene: 6. This CDR3 comprises 14 residues. CDR3 sequence: CASSYLTGTYEQYF. The CDR3, as DNA: TGTGCCAGCAGTTATCTGACAGGGACATACGAGCAGTACTTC.

The genes are TRBV27 and TRBJ1-2; D not certain. The germline gives CDR1 MNHEY, CDR2 SMNVEV (reference sequence). Trimming took off 5 bases at V and 4 bases at J, with 17 bases between the two ends. CDR3 size: 15 residues. The CDR3 DNA is TGTGCCAGCAGTACAAGGGCCCTAGGAGGCTATGGCTACACCTTC. This gives the protein CASSTRALGGYGYTF.

The chain links TRBV2 to TRBJ1-2; possibly TRBD1 for D (5 bases). Germline assignment: CDR1 SNHLY and CDR2 FYNNEI. This CDR3 has 14 residues. Between the trimmed V and J ends, which lost 11 bases and 5 bases, there was a span of 21 bases. CDR3 bases: TGTGCCCTCCCTAAGGGACGGCCCGTTTATGGCTACACCTTC. The encoded protein is CALPKGRPVYGYTF.

In this sample, this clone turned up once. The rearrangement links TRBV5-1 to TRBJ1-1; D remains unclear. The CDR3 has 15 residues. Germline V lookup: CDR1 SGHRS, CDR2 YFSETQ. V dropped 2 bases and J dropped 3 bases, with 14 bases sitting between them. CDR3 DNA sequence: TGCGCCAGCAGCTTTTTTGCAGGCGGGGACACTGAAGCTTTCTTT. Residues: CASSFFAGGDTEAFF. Drawing the rest from reference TRBV5-1 and TRBJ1-1, the complete variable domain is KAGVTQTPRYLIKTRGQQVTLSCSPISGHRSVSWYQQTPGQGLQFLFEYFSETQRNKGNFPGRFSGRQFSNSRSEMNVSTLELGDSALYLCASSFFAGGDTEAFFGQGTRLTVV.

This clone has more than one count but fewer than ten. The chain uses TRBV20-1 and TRBJ1-1; 10 bases are shared with TRBD1. Germline V lookup: CDR1 DFQATT, CDR2 SNEGSKA (reference sequence). The J segment lost 11 bases and the V segment lost 5 bases, leaving 5 bases of the junction unmatched. The CDR3 contains 11 residues. DNA of the CDR3: TGCAGTGCTGGGGACAGGGGACTTGCTTTCTTT. It is translated as CSAGDRGLAFF.

The chain couples TRBV5-4 to TRBJ2-5, with D possibly being TRBD2 (5 bases). The CDR3 has 15 residues. The germline CDR1 and CDR2 sequences are SGHNT and YYREEE (reference sequence). V lost 0 bases and J 1 base, leaving 10 bases between the germline ends. The CDR3 DNA sequence: TGTGCCAGCAGCTTGGTCGGGGAGCTCCAAGAGACCCAGTACTTC. As protein: CASSLVGELQETQYF.

V usage is TRBV21-1 and J usage is TRBJ2-5; the table's D gene call, TRBD1, was not cross checked with the DNA. TRBV21-1 is an annotated pseudogene. The CDR3 is made up of 14 amino acids. CDR3 in DNA: TGTGCCAGCAGCAAGGACAGGCCACAAGAGACCCAGTACTTC. Translation: CASSKDRPQETQYF.

This chain connects TRBV6-1 to TRBJ1-2; D perhaps matches TRBD1 (6 bases). This CDR3 has 13 amino acids. Germline assignment: CDR1 MNHNS and CDR2 SASEGT. V lost 4 bases, J lost 7 bases, and 13 bases lay in between. The DNA for the CDR3 is TGTGCCAGCAGTGTAGGGGGGGAAGGTGGCTACACCTTC. It yields the protein CASSVGGEGGYTF.

The chain couples TRBV6-1 to TRBJ2-1, with TRBD2 identical over 11 bases. Germline V gene lookup returns CDR1 MNHNS and CDR2 SASEGT. The CDR3 loop spans 14 amino acids. The V gene end was trimmed by 8 bases and the J gene end by 3 bases; junction bases not matched to a gene: 3. The DNA of the CDR3 is TGTGCCAGCGAGCTAGCGGGGGGCTACAATGAGCAGTTCTTC. Translation gives CASELAGGYNEQFF.